These T cell receptor beta chains were read from a single sample in a study of blood T cells in healthy people across ages. TCRdb re-derived calls from the 5' RACE reads in MiXCR, one entry per CDR3 protein. The sample records about 1.4 million distinct CDR3 sequences, 59% being singletons. The sequencing input was blood. These receptors were obtained from a man between 18 and 35 years old in good health. Each CDR3 is given with its conserved first and last residue. Fields, in order: clone size, J gene, D gene, V gene, CDR3 protein, CDR3 DNA. A D gene is named only where the DNA matches it firmly. Not all rows give a size; the values are once, few, many and, for expanded clones, a class.

>.|TRBJ2-2|TRBD2|TRBV20-1
CSAIAAGTSGLTGELFF
TGCAGTGCTATTGCCGCAGGGACTAGCGGTCTTACCGGGGAGCTGTTTTTT
>.|TRBJ2-5|.|TRBV2
CASSDARGSETQYF
TGTGCCAGCAGTGATGCCAGGGGCTCGGAGACCCAGTACTTC
>.|TRBJ2-3|.|TRBV25-1
CASSVSVTDTQYF
TGTGCCAGCAGTGTATCCGTCACAGATACGCAGTATTTT
>many|TRBJ2-7|.|TRBV7-2
CASSFKGHAFGTYEQYF
TGTGCCAGCAGCTTTAAGGGACATGCGTTCGGAACCTACGAGCAGTACTTC
>few|TRBJ2-5|.|TRBV29-1
CSVNREGETQYF
TGCAGCGTCAACAGGGAAGGGGAGACCCAGTACTTC
>few|TRBJ2-7|.|TRBV10-3
CAIRGWEGEQYF
TGTGCCATCAGGGGTTGGGAAGGCGAGCAGTACTTC
>.|TRBJ1-6|.|TRBV4-1
CASSPRAPENSPLHF
TGCGCCAGCAGCCCCCGGGCCCCTGAGAATTCACCCCTCCACTTT
>.|TRBJ2-7|.|TRBV11-2
CASSRDRSSYNEQYF
TGTGCCAGCAGCCGAGACAGGAGCTCCTACAATGAGCAGTACTTC
>.|TRBJ2-3|.|TRBV20-1
CSGTILRPFEYF
TGCAGTGGCACGATCCTCAGGCCCTTTGAGTATTTT
>.|TRBJ2-1|TRBD1|TRBV20-1
CSARDEWDSSYNEQFF
TGCAGTGCTAGAGATGAATGGGACAGCTCCTACAATGAGCAGTTCTTC
>.|TRBJ2-5|.|TRBV27
CASSYDRRYQETQYF
TGTGCCAGCAGTTACGACAGGAGATACCAAGAGACCCAGTACTTC